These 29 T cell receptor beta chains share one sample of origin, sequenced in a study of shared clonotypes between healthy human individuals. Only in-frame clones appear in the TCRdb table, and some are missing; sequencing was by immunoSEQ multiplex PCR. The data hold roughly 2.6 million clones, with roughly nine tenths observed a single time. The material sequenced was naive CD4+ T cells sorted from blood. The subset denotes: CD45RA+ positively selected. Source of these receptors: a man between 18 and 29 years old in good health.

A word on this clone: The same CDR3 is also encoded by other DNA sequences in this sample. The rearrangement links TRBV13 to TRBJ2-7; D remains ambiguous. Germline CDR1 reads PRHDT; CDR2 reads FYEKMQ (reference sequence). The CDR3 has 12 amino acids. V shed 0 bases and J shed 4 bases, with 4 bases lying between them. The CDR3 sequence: CASSLGLYEQYF. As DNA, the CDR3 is TGTGCCAGCAGCTTAGGGCTGTACGAGCAGTACTTC.

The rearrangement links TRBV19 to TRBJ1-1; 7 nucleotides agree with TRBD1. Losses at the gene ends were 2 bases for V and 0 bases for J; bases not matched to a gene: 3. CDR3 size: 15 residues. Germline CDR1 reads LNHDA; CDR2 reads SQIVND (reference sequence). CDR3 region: CASSIIGGMNTEAFF. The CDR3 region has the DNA TGTGCCAGTAGTATAATAGGGGGCATGAACACTGAAGCTTTCTTT.

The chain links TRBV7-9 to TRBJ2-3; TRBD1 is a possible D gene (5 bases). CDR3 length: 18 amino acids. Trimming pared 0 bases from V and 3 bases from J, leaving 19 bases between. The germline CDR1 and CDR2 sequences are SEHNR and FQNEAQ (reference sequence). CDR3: CASSLAWTLTRITDTQYF. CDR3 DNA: TGTGCCAGCAGCTTAGCGTGGACACTTACTCGCATAACAGATACGCAGTATTTT.

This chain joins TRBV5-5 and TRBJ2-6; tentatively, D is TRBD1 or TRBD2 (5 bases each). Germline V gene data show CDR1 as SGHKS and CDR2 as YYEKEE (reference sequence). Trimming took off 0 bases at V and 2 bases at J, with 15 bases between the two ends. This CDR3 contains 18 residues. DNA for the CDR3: TGTGCCAGCAGCTTGGAACCCGACAGAGGGACTGGGGCCAACGTCCTGACTTTC. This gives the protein CASSLEPDRGTGANVLTF.

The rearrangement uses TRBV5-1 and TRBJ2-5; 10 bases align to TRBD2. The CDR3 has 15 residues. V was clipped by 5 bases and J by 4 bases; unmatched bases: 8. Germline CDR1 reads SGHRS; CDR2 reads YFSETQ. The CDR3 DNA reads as TGCGCCAGCAGTACCGGGACTAGCGTTGGAGAGACCCAGTACTTC. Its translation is CASSTGTSVGETQYF.

CDR3 DNA: TGTGCCAGCAGCGCCGACAAGGGGTATGGCTACACCTTC. Its protein product is CASSADKGYGYTF. The rearrangement links TRBV6-1 to TRBJ1-2; a weak D match, TRBD1 (5 bases). V was shortened by 6 bases and J by 5 bases, with 13 bases between the two germline ends. Germline V gene sequence: CDR1 MNHNS, CDR2 SASEGT. This CDR3 spans 13 amino acids.

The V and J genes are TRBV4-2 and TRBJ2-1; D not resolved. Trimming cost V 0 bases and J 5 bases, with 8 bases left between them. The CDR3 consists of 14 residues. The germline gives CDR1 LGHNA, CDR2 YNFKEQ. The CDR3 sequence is CASSQDREHNEQFF. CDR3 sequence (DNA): TGTGCCAGCAGCCAAGACAGAGAACACAATGAGCAGTTCTTC.

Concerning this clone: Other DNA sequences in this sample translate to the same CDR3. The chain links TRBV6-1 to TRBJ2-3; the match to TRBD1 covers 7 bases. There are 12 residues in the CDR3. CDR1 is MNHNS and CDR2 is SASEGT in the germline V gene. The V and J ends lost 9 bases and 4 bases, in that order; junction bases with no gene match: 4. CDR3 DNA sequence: TGTGCCAGTCGCACAGGGGCAGATACGCAGTATTTT. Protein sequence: CASRTGADTQYF.

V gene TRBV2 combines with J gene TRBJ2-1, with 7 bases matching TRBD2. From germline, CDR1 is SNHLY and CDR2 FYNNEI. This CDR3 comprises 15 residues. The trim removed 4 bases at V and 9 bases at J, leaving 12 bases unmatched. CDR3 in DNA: TGTGCCAGCAGTGCGGATGGGGGGGGTCGCGGTGAGCAGTTCTTC. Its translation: CASSADGGGRGEQFF.

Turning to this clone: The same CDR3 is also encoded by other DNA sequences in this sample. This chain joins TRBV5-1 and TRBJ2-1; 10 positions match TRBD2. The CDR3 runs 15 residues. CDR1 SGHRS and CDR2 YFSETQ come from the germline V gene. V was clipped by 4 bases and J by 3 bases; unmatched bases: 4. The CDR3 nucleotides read TGCGCCAGCAGCCCGGGGACTAGCGTCTACAATGAGCAGTTCTTC. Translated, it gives CASSPGTSVYNEQFF.

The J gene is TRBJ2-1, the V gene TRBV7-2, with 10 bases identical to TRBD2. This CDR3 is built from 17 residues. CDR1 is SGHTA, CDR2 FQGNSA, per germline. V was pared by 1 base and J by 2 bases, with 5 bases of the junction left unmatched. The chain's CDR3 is CASSLGGLAITYNEQFF. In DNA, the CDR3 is TGTGCCAGCAGCTTAGGGGGACTAGCGATCACCTACAATGAGCAGTTCTTC.

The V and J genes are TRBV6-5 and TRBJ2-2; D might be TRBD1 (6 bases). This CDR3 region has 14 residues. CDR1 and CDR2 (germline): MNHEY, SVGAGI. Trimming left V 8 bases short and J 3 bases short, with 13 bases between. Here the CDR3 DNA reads TGTGCCAGCCGAAAATACAGGGACACCGGGGAGCTGTTTTTT. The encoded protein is CASRKYRDTGELFF.

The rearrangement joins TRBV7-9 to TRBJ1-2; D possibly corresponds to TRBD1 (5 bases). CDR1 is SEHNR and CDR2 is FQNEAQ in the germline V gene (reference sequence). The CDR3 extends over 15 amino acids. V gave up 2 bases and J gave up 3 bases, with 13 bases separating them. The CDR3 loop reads CASSLLGVEDYGYTF. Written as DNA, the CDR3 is TGTGCCAGCAGCTTATTGGGGGTGGAAGACTATGGCTACACCTTC.

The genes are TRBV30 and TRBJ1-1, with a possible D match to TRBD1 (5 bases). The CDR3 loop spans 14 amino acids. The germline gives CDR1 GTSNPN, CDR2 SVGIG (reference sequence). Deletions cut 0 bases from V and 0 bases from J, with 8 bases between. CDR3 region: CAWSVGVLNTEAFF. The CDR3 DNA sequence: TGTGCCTGGAGTGTGGGGGTCTTGAACACTGAAGCTTTCTTT. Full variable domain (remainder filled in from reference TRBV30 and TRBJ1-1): SQTIHQWPATLVQPVGSPLSLECTVEGTSNPNLYWYRQAAGRGLQLLFYSVGIGQISSEVPQNLSASRPQDRQFILSSKKLLLSDSGFYLCAWSVGVLNTEAFFGQGTRLTVV.

This chain's CDR3 is CASSLASGGPGNTIYF. CDR3 nucleotides: TGCGCCAGCAGCTTGGCCTCGGGGGGCCCTGGAAACACCATATATTTT. The chain recombines TRBV5-1 with TRBJ1-3; perhaps TRBD1 as D (6 bases). This CDR3 has 16 amino acids. CDR1 is SGHRS and CDR2 is YFSETQ in the germline V gene. Trimming shortened V by 0 bases and J by 2 bases, and 12 bases separated the two germline ends.

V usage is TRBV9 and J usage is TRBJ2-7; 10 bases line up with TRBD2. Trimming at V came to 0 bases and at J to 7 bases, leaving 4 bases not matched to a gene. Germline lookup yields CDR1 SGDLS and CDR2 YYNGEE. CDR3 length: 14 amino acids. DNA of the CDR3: TGTGCCAGCAGCGTAGATCCAGCGGGAGGGGAGCAGTACTTC. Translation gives CASSVDPAGGEQYF.

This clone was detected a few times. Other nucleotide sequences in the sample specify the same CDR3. For the CDR3, the DNA is TGTGCCAGCAGTTTAGGCCAGGGTGTTAGCAATCAGCCCCAGCATTTT. It is translated as CASSLGQGVSNQPQHF. The chain joins TRBV28 to TRBJ1-5; tentative D call: TRBD1 (5 bases). The CDR3 runs to 16 residues. Trimming cost V 2 bases and J 0 bases, with 11 bases left between them. The germline gives CDR1 MDHEN, CDR2 SYDVKM.

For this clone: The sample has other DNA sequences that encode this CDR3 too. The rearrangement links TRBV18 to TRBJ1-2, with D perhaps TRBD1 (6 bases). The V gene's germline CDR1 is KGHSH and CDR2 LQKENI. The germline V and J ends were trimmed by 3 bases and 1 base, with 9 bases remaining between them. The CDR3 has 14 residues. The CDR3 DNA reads TGTGCCAGCTCACCGGGACAAATTAACTATGGCTACACCTTC. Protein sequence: CASSPGQINYGYTF.

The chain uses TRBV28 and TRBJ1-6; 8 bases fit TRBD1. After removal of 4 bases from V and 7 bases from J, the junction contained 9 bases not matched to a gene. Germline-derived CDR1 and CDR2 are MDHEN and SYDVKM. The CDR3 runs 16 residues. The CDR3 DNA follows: TGTGCCAGCAGTTCCTCCCGGACAGGGAGGAATTCACCCCTCCACTTT. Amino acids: CASSSSRTGRNSPLHF.

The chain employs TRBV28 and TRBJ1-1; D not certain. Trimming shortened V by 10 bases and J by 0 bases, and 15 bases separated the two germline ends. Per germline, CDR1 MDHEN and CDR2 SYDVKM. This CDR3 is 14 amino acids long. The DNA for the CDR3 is TGTGCCATCCTAACCCCAGCTATGAACACTGAAGCTTTCTTT. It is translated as CAILTPAMNTEAFF.

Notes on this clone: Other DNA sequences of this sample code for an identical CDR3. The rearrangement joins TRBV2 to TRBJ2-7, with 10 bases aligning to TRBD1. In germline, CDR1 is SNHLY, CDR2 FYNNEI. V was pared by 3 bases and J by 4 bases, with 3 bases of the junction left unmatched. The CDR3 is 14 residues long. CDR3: CASSEDRGGYEQYF. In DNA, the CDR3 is TGTGCCAGCAGTGAGGACAGGGGGGGGTACGAGCAGTACTTC.

Written as DNA, the CDR3 is TGTGCCAGCAGCTTAGTGTCCGCCGGGACAGGGACCTATAATTCACCCCTCCACTTT. This gives the protein CASSLVSAGTGTYNSPLHF. This chain links TRBV11-2 with TRBJ1-6, with 9 bases lining up with TRBD1. CDR1 is SGHAT, CDR2 FQNNGV, per germline. J was trimmed by 2 bases and V by 1 base; bases with no gene match: 9. This CDR3 region has 19 residues. Combining the CDR3 with reference TRBV11-2 and TRBJ1-6 gives the whole variable domain EAGVAQSPRYKIIEKRQSVAFWCNPISGHATLYWYQQILGQGPKLLIQFQNNGVVDDSQLPKDRFSAERLKGVDSTLKIQPAKLEDSAVYLCASSLVSAGTGTYNSPLHFGNGTRLTVT.

The DNA for the CDR3 is TGTGCCATCAGTGATAGGGGGGCGCAGTATTTT. Protein product: CAISDRGAQYF. The chain employs TRBV10-3 and TRBJ2-3; D is perhaps TRBD1 or TRBD2 (6 bases each). CDR1 and CDR2 from the germline V gene are ENHRY and SYGVKD. Trimming pared 3 bases from V and 10 bases from J, leaving 8 bases between. The CDR3 contains 11 residues.

Here the CDR3 DNA reads TGTGCCAGCACCCCATATCTGAACACTGAAGCTTTCTTT. This gives the protein CASTPYLNTEAFF. The chain joins TRBV28 to TRBJ1-1; D call uncertain. V was shortened by 7 bases and J by 0 bases, with 9 bases between the two germline ends. In germline, CDR1 is MDHEN, CDR2 SYDVKM. CDR3 length: 13 residues. Full variable domain (rest looked up from reference TRBV28 and TRBJ1-1): DVKVTQSSRYLVKRTGEKVFLECVQDMDHENMFWYRQDPGLGLRLIYFSYDVKMKEKGDIPEGYSVSREKKERFSLILESASTNQTSMYLCASTPYLNTEAFFGQGTRLTVV.

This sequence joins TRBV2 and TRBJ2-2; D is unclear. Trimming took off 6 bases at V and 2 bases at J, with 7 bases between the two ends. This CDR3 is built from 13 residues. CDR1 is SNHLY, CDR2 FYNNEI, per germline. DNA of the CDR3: TGTGCCAGCAGGGAACGAAACACCGGGGAGCTGTTTTTT. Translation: CASRERNTGELFF.

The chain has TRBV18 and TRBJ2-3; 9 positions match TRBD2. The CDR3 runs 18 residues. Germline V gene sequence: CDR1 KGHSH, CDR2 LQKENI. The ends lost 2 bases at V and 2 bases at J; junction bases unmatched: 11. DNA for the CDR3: TGTGCCAGCTCACCATTACCCCTCTTAGCGGGAGTCACAGATACGCAGTATTTT. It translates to CASSPLPLLAGVTDTQYF.

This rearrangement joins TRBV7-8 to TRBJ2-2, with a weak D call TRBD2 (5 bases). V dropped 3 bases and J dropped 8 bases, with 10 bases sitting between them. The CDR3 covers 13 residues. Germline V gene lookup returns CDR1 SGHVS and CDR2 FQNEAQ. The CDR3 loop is CASSFGLGGELFF. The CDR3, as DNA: TGTGCCAGCAGCTTCGGACTCGGAGGGGAGCTGTTTTTT.

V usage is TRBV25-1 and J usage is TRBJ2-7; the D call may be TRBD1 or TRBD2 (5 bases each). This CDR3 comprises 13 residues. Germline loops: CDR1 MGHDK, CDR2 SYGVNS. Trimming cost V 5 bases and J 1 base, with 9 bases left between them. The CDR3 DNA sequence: TGTGCCAGCAGTCCAGGGAGATCCTACGAGCAGTACTTC. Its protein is CASSPGRSYEQYF.

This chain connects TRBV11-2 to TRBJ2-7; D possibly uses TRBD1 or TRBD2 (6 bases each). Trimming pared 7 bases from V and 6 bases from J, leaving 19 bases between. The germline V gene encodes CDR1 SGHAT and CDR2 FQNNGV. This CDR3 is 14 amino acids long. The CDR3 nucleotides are TGTGCCAGCACCGAGACGAGGAGGGGGGTCGAGCAGTACTTC. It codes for CASTETRRGVEQYF.